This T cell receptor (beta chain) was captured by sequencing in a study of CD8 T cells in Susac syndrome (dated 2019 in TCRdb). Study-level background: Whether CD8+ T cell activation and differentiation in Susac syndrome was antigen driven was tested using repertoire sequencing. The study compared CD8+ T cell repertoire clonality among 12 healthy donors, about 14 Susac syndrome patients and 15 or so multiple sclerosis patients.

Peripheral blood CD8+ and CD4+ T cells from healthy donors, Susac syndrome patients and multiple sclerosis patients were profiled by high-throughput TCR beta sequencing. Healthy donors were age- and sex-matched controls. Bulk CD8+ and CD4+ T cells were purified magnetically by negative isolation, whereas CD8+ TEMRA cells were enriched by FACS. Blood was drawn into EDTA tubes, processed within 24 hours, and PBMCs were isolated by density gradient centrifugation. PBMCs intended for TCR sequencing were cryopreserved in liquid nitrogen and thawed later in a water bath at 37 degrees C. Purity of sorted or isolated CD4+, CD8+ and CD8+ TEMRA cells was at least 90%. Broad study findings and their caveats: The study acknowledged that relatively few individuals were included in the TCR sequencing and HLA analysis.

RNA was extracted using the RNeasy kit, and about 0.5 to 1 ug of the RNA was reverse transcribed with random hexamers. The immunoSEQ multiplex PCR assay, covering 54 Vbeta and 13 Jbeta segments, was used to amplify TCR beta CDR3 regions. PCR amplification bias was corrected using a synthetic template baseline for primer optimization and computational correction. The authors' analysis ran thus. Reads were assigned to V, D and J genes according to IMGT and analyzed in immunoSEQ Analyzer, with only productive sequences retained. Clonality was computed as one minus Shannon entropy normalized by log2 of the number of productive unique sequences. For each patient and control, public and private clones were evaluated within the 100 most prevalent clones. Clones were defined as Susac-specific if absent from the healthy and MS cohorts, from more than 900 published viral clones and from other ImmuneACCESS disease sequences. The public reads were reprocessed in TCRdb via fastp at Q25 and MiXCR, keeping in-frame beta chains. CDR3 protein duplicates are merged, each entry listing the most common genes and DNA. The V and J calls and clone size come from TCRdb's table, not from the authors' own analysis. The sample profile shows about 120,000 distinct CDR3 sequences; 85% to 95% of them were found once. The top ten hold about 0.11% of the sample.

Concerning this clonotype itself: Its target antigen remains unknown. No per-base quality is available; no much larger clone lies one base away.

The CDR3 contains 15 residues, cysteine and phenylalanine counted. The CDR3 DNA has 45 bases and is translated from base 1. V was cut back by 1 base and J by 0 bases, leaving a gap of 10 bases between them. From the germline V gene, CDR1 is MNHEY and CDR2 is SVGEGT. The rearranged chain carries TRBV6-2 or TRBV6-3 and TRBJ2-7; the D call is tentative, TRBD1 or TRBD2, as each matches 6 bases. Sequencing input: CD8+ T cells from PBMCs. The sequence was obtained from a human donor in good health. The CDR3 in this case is CASSYLGGFSYEQYF. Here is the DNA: TGTGCCAGCAGTTACTTAGGGGGGTTCTCCTACGAGCAGTACTTC.